This TCR beta chain derives from a study of cytomegalovirus exposure and HLA in healthy donors. In the study overall: Among the 398 donors who were genotyped, around 77% fell in the genetic ancestry cluster that is associated with self-reported Caucasian donors. Findings and limits, study-wide: The study flagged 150 to 200 TCR beta chains as cytomegalovirus-associated. In a later analysis, V- and J-gene trimming of beta chains associated with a DCLRE1C missense variant, replicated independently.

This clone was counted once. Antigen specificity is unknown. 13 Jbeta primers and 60 Vbeta primers were used for the PCR. Profiled with immunoSEQ multiplex PCR; TCRdb holds only in-frame clones, not every one. The data hold some 180,000 clones, with around 80% observed a single time. Germline loops: CDR1 SGHNT, CDR2 YENEEA. The CDR3 totals 18 residues. V shed 0 bases, J shed 6 bases, and the junction held 16 bases outside the gene matches. The chain combines TRBV11-3 with TRBJ1-1; 7 bases are shared with TRBD1. The sample was PBMCs. The sequence derives from a man between 18 and 35 years old in good health and CMV-seronegative. The CDR3 coding sequence is TGTGCCAGCAGCTTAGAAGGGTGGTACAGGGGATCGGTGCCTGAAGCTTTCTTT. Its translation: CASSLEGWYRGSVPEAFF.